This T cell receptor (beta chain) was retrieved from a study of tumor-infiltrating lymphocytes in primary liver carcinoma. With a constant-region primer, TCR beta cDNA was made from approximately 450 ng of total RNA. Amplification in three nested multiplex PCR rounds with slightly modified ARM-PCR gave rise to TCR beta libraries. TCRdb processed the multiplex PCR reads anew with MiXCR; each CDR3 protein has one entry. The data contain tens of thousands of distinct CDR3 sequences, over 65% of them singletons. It was from roughly 20-30 mg of unsorted bulk tissue that RNA and DNA were co-extracted. This TCR was recovered from a man between 40 and 49 years old with primary liver carcinoma and hepatitis B virus infection. Specimen: liver tumor tissue from sampling region 2. Subset here: tumor region T2, inferior pole.

This CDR3 is CARSRDSAYEQYF. CDR3 nucleotide sequence: TGTGCCAGAAGCCGGGACTCCGCCTACGAGCAGTACTTC. The chain is built from TRBV5-4 and TRBJ2-7, with D possibly TRBD2 on 6 matching bases. This CDR3 contains 13 residues. The V end was cut by 8 bases, the J end by 2 bases, with 14 bases between. Germline loops: CDR1 SGHNT, CDR2 YYREEE (reference sequence).